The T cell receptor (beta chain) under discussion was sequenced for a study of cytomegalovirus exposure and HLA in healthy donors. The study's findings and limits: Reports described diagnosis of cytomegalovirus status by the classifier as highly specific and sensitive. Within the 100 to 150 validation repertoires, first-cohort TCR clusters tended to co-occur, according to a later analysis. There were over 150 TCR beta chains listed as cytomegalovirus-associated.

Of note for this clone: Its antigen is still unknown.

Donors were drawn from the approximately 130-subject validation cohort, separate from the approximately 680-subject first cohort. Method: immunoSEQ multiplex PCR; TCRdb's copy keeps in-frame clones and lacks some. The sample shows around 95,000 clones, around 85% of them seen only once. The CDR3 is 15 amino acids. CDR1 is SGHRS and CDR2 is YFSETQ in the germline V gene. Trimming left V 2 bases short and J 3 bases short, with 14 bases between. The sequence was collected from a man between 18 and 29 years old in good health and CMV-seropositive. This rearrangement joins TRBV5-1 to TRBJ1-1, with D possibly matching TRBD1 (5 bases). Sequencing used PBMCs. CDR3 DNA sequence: TGCGCCAGCAGCTTTACACGGTTAGGGGACACTGAAGCTTTCTTT. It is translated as CASSFTRLGDTEAFF.